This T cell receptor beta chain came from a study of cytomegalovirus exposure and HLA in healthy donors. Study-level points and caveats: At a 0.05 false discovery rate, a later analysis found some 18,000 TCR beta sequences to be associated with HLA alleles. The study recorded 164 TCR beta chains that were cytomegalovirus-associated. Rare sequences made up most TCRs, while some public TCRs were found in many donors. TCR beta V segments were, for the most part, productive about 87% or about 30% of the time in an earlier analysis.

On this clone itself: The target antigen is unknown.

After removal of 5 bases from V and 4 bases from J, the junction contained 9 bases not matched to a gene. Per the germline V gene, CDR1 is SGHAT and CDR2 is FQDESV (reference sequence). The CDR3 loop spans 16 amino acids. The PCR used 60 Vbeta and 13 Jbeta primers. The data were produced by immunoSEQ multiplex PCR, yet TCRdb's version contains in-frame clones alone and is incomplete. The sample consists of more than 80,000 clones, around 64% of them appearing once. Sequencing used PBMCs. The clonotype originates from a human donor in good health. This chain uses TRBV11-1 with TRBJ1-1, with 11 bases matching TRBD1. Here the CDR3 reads CASSGRTGGGGTEAFF. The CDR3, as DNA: TGTGCCAGCAGCGGTCGGACAGGGGGCGGAGGCACTGAAGCTTTCTTT.